The 5 T cell receptor beta chains below were found in one sample sequenced in a study of T cell repertoires in ileal Crohn's disease. Before sorting, lamina propria lymphocytes were separated from surgical specimens by density gradient. TCRdb's table, derived via immunoSEQ multiplex PCR, lists solely in-frame clones and lacks some. The sample consists of around 5,800 clones, roughly 90% of them appearing once. Sequencing used CD4+ T cells from ileum. Receptors were obtained from an adult with Crohn's disease. Some clones in this sample may be carry-over from other donors' samples.

This chain uses TRBV5-5 with TRBJ2-7; 7 bases align to TRBD1. The V segment lost 1 base and the J segment 4 bases; nucleotides outside the gene matches: 8. This CDR3 comprises 15 residues. Germline V gives CDR1 SGHKS, CDR2 YYEKEE (reference sequence). The CDR3 protein is CASSLFGTEIYEQYF. CDR3 sequence (DNA): TGTGCCAGCAGCTTGTTCGGGACAGAGATTTACGAGCAGTACTTC.

The genes are TRBV6-6 and TRBJ1-2; the D gene is possibly TRBD1 (5 bases). Per the germline V gene, CDR1 is MNHNY and CDR2 is SVGAGI (reference sequence). Trimming cost V 5 bases and J 2 bases, with 12 bases left between them. The CDR3 runs to 14 residues. In DNA form, the CDR3 reads TGTGCCAGCAGTAGTTCAGGGAACAACTATGGCTACACCTTC. Its translation is CASSSSGNNYGYTF.

V and J are TRBV4-2 and TRBJ2-2; the D is unclear. The V end was cut by 1 base, the J end by 5 bases, with 11 bases between. CDR3 length: 15 amino acids. The germline gives CDR1 LGHNA, CDR2 YNFKEQ. The DNA of the CDR3 is TGTGCCAGCAGCCAAGGTATCCCGGTTACCGGGGAGCTGTTTTTT. This codes for CASSQGIPVTGELFF.

This clone was observed a single time. The chain has TRBV6-1 and TRBJ1-5, with 7 nucleotides matching TRBD1. V was clipped by 4 bases and J by 7 bases; unmatched bases: 10. Per germline, CDR1 MNHNS and CDR2 SASEGT. CDR3 length: 15 residues. The CDR3 region is CASSGNRGIGQPQHF. CDR3 in DNA: TGTGCCAGCAGTGGGAACAGGGGAATCGGGCAGCCCCAGCATTTT.

This clone has only one observation. V usage is TRBV6-6 and J usage is TRBJ2-7, with 10 bases fitting TRBD2. Germline CDR1 and CDR2: MNHNY and SVGAGI (reference sequence). The CDR3 loop spans 16 amino acids. The V gene end was trimmed by 7 bases and the J gene end by 0 bases; junction bases not matched to a gene: 9. The CDR3 sequence is CASTKVSGRASYEQYF. The CDR3 coding sequence is TGTGCCAGCACCAAAGTGAGCGGGAGGGCCTCCTACGAGCAGTACTTC.